This TCR beta chain was identified in a study of human T cells and chemical hapten exposure. Study-wide context: Chiefly female patients presented with alopecia areata, totalis or universalis.

Study observations and caveats: Versus controls, expanded TCRs had significantly more large CDR3 similarity clusters. TCRs exceeding 1 in 1000 frequency stayed unchanged with DPC sensitization.

This CDR3 has 14 residues. The germline V gene has CDR1 LGHDT and CDR2 YNNKEL (reference sequence). V lost 4 bases, J lost 0 bases, and 9 bases lay in between. Described time point: patch test 3, about 24 weeks after DPC sensitization. Treatment denoted: therapeutic diphenylcyclopropenone sensitization with weekly scalp DPC. The total RNA was obtained from whole blood that was not fractionated. This clonotype was seen more than once but under ten times. Its target is not known. TCRdb reanalysed the RACE reads using MiXCR and keeps one entry per CDR3 protein. The sample shows 80,000 to 100,000 distinct CDR3 sequences, roughly a tenth of them seen only once.

This specimen was whole blood, taken in connection with sensitization to the hapten diphenylcyclopropenone (DPC). This TCR was recovered from a woman aged 30 to 39 with alopecia areata. Some clones in this sample may be carry-over from other donors' samples. The gene calls are TRBV3-1 and TRBJ1-1; the D is unclear. The DNA of the CDR3 is TGTGCCAGCAGCCGGACGGATTTGAACACTGAAGCTTTCTTT. It encodes CASSRTDLNTEAFF.